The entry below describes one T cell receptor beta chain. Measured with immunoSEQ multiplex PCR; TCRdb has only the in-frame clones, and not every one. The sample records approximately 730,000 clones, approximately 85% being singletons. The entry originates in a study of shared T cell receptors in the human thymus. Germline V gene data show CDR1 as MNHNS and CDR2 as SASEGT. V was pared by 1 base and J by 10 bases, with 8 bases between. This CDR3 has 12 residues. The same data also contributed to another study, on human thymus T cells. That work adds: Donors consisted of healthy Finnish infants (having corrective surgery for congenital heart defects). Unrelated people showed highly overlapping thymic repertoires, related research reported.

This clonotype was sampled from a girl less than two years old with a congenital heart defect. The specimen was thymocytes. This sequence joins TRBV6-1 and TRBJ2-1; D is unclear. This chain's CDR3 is CASSEGAKEQFF. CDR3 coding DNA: TGTGCCAGCAGTGAAGGGGCGAAAGAGCAGTTCTTC.